The 20 T cell receptor beta chains in this list originate from one sample, sequenced in a study of OX40 agonist ivuxolimab in advanced cancers. The data were produced by immunoSEQ multiplex PCR, yet TCRdb's version contains in-frame clones alone and is incomplete. The sample consists of tens of thousands of clones, around four fifths of them appearing once. Here the sequenced sample was CD4+ or CD8+ T cells sorted from blood, taken in a trial of the OX40 agonist ivuxolimab. These receptors were taken from an adult with an advanced solid tumor such as melanoma, head and neck, liver or kidney cancer.

The chain links TRBV6-4 to TRBJ2-3; the match to TRBD1 covers 11 bases. The CDR3 sequence is 15 residues long. With V trimmed by 6 bases and J by 1 base, 3 bases remained unmatched. The germline V gene has CDR1 MRHNA and CDR2 SNTAGT. CDR3 sequence reads: CASSAGQGGTDTQYF. As DNA, the CDR3 is TGTGCCAGCAGCGCGGGACAGGGGGGCACAGATACGCAGTATTTT.

The genes are TRBV9 and TRBJ2-3, with 9 bases matching TRBD2. The V gene end was trimmed by 2 bases and the J gene end by 0 bases; junction bases not matched to a gene: 1. CDR1 and CDR2 (germline): SGDLS, YYNGEE. This CDR3 is 15 amino acids long. CDR3 bases: TGTGCCAGCAGCGTGACTAGCGGTAGCACAGATACGCAGTATTTT. The encoded protein is CASSVTSGSTDTQYF.

This clone was recorded a few times. The V call is TRBV2, the J call TRBJ2-7; TRBD2 matches at 8 bases. With V trimmed by 8 bases and J by 7 bases, 19 bases remained unmatched. The germline CDR1 and CDR2 sequences are SNHLY and FYNNEI. The CDR3 spans 16 residues. The CDR3, as DNA: TGTGCCAGCCTTAATATCCCGGGAGGGCCTGCGGAGGAGCAGTACTTC. It translates to CASLNIPGGPAEEQYF. Using reference TRBV2 and TRBJ2-7 for the parts outside the CDR3, the full variable domain is EPEVTQTPSHQVTQMGQEVILRCVPISNHLYFYWYRQILGQKVEFLVSFYNNEISEKSEIFDDQFSVERPDGSNFTLKIRSTKLEDSAMYFCASLNIPGGPAEEQYFGPGTRLTVT.

This chain links TRBV29-1 with TRBJ1-2, with TRBD1 matching over 9 bases. The CDR3 covers 15 residues. The trim removed 6 bases at V and 3 bases at J, leaving 11 bases unmatched. CDR1 SQVTM and CDR2 ANQGSEA come from the germline V gene. CDR3 DNA sequence: TGCAGCGTCATAACCACAGGGGGCCTCGACTATGGCTACACCTTC. This codes for CSVITTGGLDYGYTF.

This chain connects TRBV7-6 to TRBJ2-5; 14 nucleotides agree with TRBD2. The CDR3 runs to 18 residues. Germline V gives CDR1 SGHVS, CDR2 FNYEAQ. The junction had 15 bases not matched to a gene; V was cut back by 5 bases and J by 7 bases. The chain's CDR3 is CASSQGLAGDSQEWTQYF. As DNA, the CDR3 is TGTGCCAGCAGCCAGGGACTAGCGGGGGACTCCCAAGAGTGGACCCAGTACTTC.

This clone was counted between two and nine times. The J gene is TRBJ2-7, the V gene TRBV7-9; 10 positions agree with TRBD1. V was clipped by 0 bases and J by 2 bases; unmatched bases: 4. The CDR3 length is 16 residues. Germline V gives CDR1 SEHNR, CDR2 FQNEAQ (reference sequence). The CDR3 DNA is TGTGCCAGCAGCTTAGCGACAGGGGGCTCGACCTACGAGCAGTACTTC. The encoded protein is CASSLATGGSTYEQYF.

This clone was recorded once. The J gene is TRBJ1-4, the V gene TRBV11-2; 11 bases align to TRBD1. Germline CDR1 reads SGHAT; CDR2 reads FQNNGV. The V segment lost 3 bases and the J segment 7 bases; nucleotides outside the gene matches: 1. The CDR3 extends over 14 amino acids. The CDR3 reads CASSFGTGGEKLFF. CDR3 nucleotides: TGTGCCAGCAGCTTTGGGACAGGGGGTGAAAAACTGTTTTTT.

This clone showed up just once. The chain links TRBV6-6 to TRBJ2-4, with D perhaps assigned TRBD1 or TRBD2 (5 bases each). Trimming removed 4 bases from V and 4 bases from J, with 17 bases in between. The CDR3 is made up of 16 amino acids. Germline V lookup: CDR1 MNHNY, CDR2 SVGAGI (reference sequence). CDR3 in DNA: TGTGCCAGCAGTTCCCAGGCATCGGGGCCAAAAAACATTCAGTACTTC. This sequence encodes CASSSQASGPKNIQYF.

The J gene is TRBJ2-3, the V gene TRBV2; 8 nucleotides agree with TRBD2. V was clipped by 2 bases and J by 0 bases; unmatched bases: 4. CDR1 and CDR2 (germline): SNHLY, FYNNEI. The CDR3 covers 16 residues. CDR3 loop: CASSEMASGSTDTQYF. CDR3 bases: TGTGCCAGCAGTGAAATGGCTAGCGGGAGCACAGATACGCAGTATTTT.

In DNA form, the CDR3 reads TGTGCCAGCAGTTCCGCACAGTGGCATCCGGACACCGGGGAGCTGTTTTTT. Amino acid sequence: CASSSAQWHPDTGELFF. V and J are TRBV28 and TRBJ2-2; D remains ambiguous. The CDR3 contains 17 residues. Germline loops: CDR1 MDHEN, CDR2 SYDVKM. Trimming removed 4 bases from V and 3 bases from J, with 18 bases in between. The entire variable domain, with the rest obtained from reference TRBV28 and TRBJ2-2, is as follows: DVKVTQSSRYLVKRTGEKVFLECVQDMDHENMFWYRQDPGLGLRLIYFSYDVKMKEKGDIPEGYSVSREKKERFSLILESASTNQTSMYLCASSSAQWHPDTGELFFGEGSRLTVL.

The V and J genes are TRBV27 and TRBJ2-1, with 9 positions matching TRBD1. This CDR3 is 15 amino acids long. Germline V gene sequence: CDR1 MNHEY, CDR2 SMNVEV (reference sequence). V gave up 10 bases and J gave up 10 bases; unmatched junction bases: 17. The CDR3 here is CATSPGQGVFKEQFF. CDR3 sequence (DNA): TGTGCCACAAGTCCGGGACAGGGAGTTTTCAAGGAGCAGTTCTTC.

V gene TRBV6-5 combines with J gene TRBJ2-1; 12 nucleotides match TRBD2. The germline CDR1 and CDR2 sequences are MNHEY and SVGAGI. The CDR3 has 15 residues. Germline trimming cut 6 bases from V and 1 base from J; bases unmatched to any gene: 1. For the CDR3, the DNA is TGTGCCAGCAGAGGACTAGCGGGGTCCTACAATGAGCAGTTCTTC. It encodes CASRGLAGSYNEQFF.

The rearrangement uses TRBV2 and TRBJ2-5; D not resolved. CDR3 size: 13 residues. Germline CDR1 is SNHLY and CDR2 is FYNNEI. V lost 4 bases, J lost 2 bases, and 8 bases lay in between. The CDR3 sequence is CASSVYGQETQYF. CDR3 bases: TGTGCCAGCAGTGTATACGGTCAAGAGACCCAGTACTTC. Full variable domain (rest looked up from reference TRBV2 and TRBJ2-5): EPEVTQTPSHQVTQMGQEVILRCVPISNHLYFYWYRQILGQKVEFLVSFYNNEISEKSEIFDDQFSVERPDGSNFTLKIRSTKLEDSAMYFCASSVYGQETQYFGPGTRLLVL.

This chain connects TRBV15 to TRBJ2-4, with D unresolved. The CDR3 totals 15 residues. Germline V CDR1 and CDR2: LNHNV, YYDKDF (reference sequence). The ends were cut back, 1 base at V and 5 bases at J, with 12 bases in the middle. For the CDR3, the DNA is TGTGCCACCAGCAGAGCGAAGGGAACCCAAAACATTCAGTACTTC. Translating gives CATSRAKGTQNIQYF.

This clone is termed large (0.1 to 1%). This sequence joins TRBV4-3 and TRBJ1-2; 9 bases are a match to TRBD1. Germline CDR1 reads LGHNA; CDR2 reads YSLEER. The CDR3 covers 12 residues. Germline trimming cut 9 bases from V and 4 bases from J; bases unmatched to any gene: 3. The CDR3 is CASGQGSYGYTF. For the CDR3, the DNA is TGCGCCAGTGGACAGGGGTCCTATGGCTACACCTTC.

The chain employs TRBV28 and TRBJ2-7; TRBD2 aligns across 9 bases. The germline CDR1 and CDR2 sequences are MDHEN and SYDVKM. This CDR3 has 14 amino acids. V gave up 5 bases and J gave up 5 bases; unmatched junction bases: 7. CDR3 loop: CASSTLLAGDEQYF. The CDR3 coding sequence is TGTGCCAGCAGTACTCTTTTAGCGGGAGACGAGCAGTACTTC.

The chain has TRBV4-3 and TRBJ2-4; the D gene is possibly TRBD2 (6 bases). The V end lost 0 bases, the J end lost 6 bases, and 9 bases lay between the germline ends. From germline, CDR1 is LGHNA and CDR2 YSLEER. The CDR3 spans 14 residues. The CDR3 region has the DNA TGCGCCAGCAGCCAAGATGGGCGGGGAAACATTCAGTACTTC. Protein product: CASSQDGRGNIQYF.

J is TRBJ2-5 and V is TRBV19; D ambiguous. Germline values: CDR1 LNHDA, CDR2 SQIVND (reference sequence). V gave up 4 bases and J gave up 2 bases, with 5 bases separating them. This CDR3 region has 12 residues. This CDR3 reads CASSRAQETQYF. In DNA, the CDR3 is TGTGCCAGTAGTAGAGCGCAAGAGACCCAGTACTTC.

This clone was seen once. The chain employs TRBV7-9 and TRBJ2-3, with D perhaps given as TRBD1 or TRBD2 (7 bases each). Germline CDR1 reads SEHNR; CDR2 reads FQNEAQ (reference sequence). The V gene lost 3 bases and the J gene lost 7 bases, with 17 bases spanning the gap. There are 15 residues in the CDR3. CDR3 in DNA: TGTGCCAGCAGCTTCAGGGGGGCGGGAGAAAATACGCAGTATTTT. Residues: CASSFRGAGENTQYF.

CDR3 residues: CASSQDWLAGDYNEQFF. CDR3 sequence (DNA): TGTGCCAGCAGCCAAGATTGGCTAGCGGGAGACTACAATGAGCAGTTCTTC. This chain joins TRBV14 and TRBJ2-1; 10 bases are a match to TRBD2. With 0 bases clipped from V and 3 bases from J, the junction kept 5 bases outside the gene matches. The CDR3 totals 17 residues. Germline loops: CDR1 SGHDN, CDR2 FVKESK.